Shown below are 15 T cell receptor beta chains from a single sample sequenced in a study of blood T cell repertoires in COVID-19. Data came from immunoSEQ multiplex PCR; TCRdb stores just in-frame clones and leaves some out. The repertoire holds about 150,000 clones, with around four fifths as singletons. The source material was peripheral blood. These receptor sequences come from a woman in her 70s who had recovered from COVID-19.

A single count supports this clone. J is TRBJ2-7 and V is TRBV5-1; the match to TRBD2 covers 10 bases. Trimming removed 7 bases from V and 6 bases from J; junction bases left unmatched: 13. This CDR3 has 15 amino acids. In germline, CDR1 is SGHRS, CDR2 YFSETQ. Written as DNA, the CDR3 is TGCGCCAGCTCCGCTAGCGGGAGCGGAGGCGGCGAGCAGTACTTC. This codes for CASSASGSGGGEQYF.

The V and J genes are TRBV20-1 and TRBJ2-7, with TRBD2 matching 7 bases. Germline CDR1 DFQATT, CDR2 SNEGSKA (reference sequence). The CDR3 spans 10 residues. With V trimmed by 6 bases and J by 6 bases, 2 bases remained unmatched. The CDR3 nucleotides read TGCAGTGCCCGGGGGGTCGAGCAGTACTTC. As protein: CSARGVEQYF.

The chain has TRBV18 and TRBJ1-2, with D tentatively TRBD1 (6 bases). V lost 3 bases, J lost 6 bases, and 14 bases lay in between. The length of the CDR3 is 14 residues. The germline V gene encodes CDR1 KGHSH and CDR2 LQKENI. The CDR3 bases are TGTGCCAGCTCACCGGGGCAGGGGAACCATGGCTACACCTTC. The encoded protein is CASSPGQGNHGYTF.

The chain recombines TRBV27 with TRBJ1-1; perhaps TRBD1 as D (5 bases). The germline V gene encodes CDR1 MNHEY and CDR2 SMNVEV (reference sequence). The CDR3 is 14 residues long. V was pared by 6 bases and J by 4 bases, with 15 bases between. Here the CDR3 DNA reads TGTGCCAGCAGCTTAAGGGGCGGGGGCACTGAAGCTTTCTTT. Its translation: CASSLRGGGTEAFF.

This chain joins TRBV11-2 and TRBJ2-1; 7 bases agree with TRBD1. Germline V gene data show CDR1 as SGHAT and CDR2 as FQNNGV. J was trimmed by 8 bases and V by 5 bases; bases with no gene match: 6. This CDR3 contains 13 residues. The CDR3 loop reads CASSPNRGDEQFF. CDR3 nucleotide sequence: TGTGCCAGCAGCCCCAACAGGGGAGATGAGCAGTTCTTC. The entire variable domain, with the rest obtained from reference TRBV11-2 and TRBJ2-1, is as follows: EAGVAQSPRYKIIEKRQSVAFWCNPISGHATLYWYQQILGQGPKLLIQFQNNGVVDDSQLPKDRFSAERLKGVDSTLKIQPAKLEDSAVYLCASSPNRGDEQFFGPGTRLTVL.

The V call is TRBV5-1, the J call TRBJ2-1; 13 bases align to TRBD2. Trimming at V came to 4 bases and at J to 6 bases, leaving 4 bases not matched to a gene. The CDR3 runs to 15 residues. Germline CDR1 is SGHRS and CDR2 is YFSETQ. CDR3 sequence (DNA): TGCGCCAGCAGCCCGACTAGCGGGGGGCCCAATGAGCAGTTCTTC. It encodes CASSPTSGGPNEQFF. Using reference TRBV5-1 and TRBJ2-1 for the parts outside the CDR3, the full variable domain is KAGVTQTPRYLIKTRGQQVTLSCSPISGHRSVSWYQQTPGQGLQFLFEYFSETQRNKGNFPGRFSGRQFSNSRSEMNVSTLELGDSALYLCASSPTSGGPNEQFFGPGTRLTVL.

This chain joins TRBV3-1 (or the pseudogene TRBV3-2) and TRBJ1-1; D uncertain. Germline V gene sequence: CDR1 LGHDT, CDR2 YNNKEL (reference sequence). This CDR3 has 12 residues. V was pared by 6 bases and J by 4 bases, with 9 bases between. The DNA of the CDR3 is TGTGCCAGCAGACACCGGGGCACTGAAGCTTTCTTT. Translated, it gives CASRHRGTEAFF.

This rearrangement joins TRBV7-2 to TRBJ2-3; 15 positions agree with TRBD2. Germline V gene lookup returns CDR1 SGHTA and CDR2 FQGNSA. After removal of 5 bases from V and 9 bases from J, the junction contained 9 bases not matched to a gene. The CDR3 is made up of 16 amino acids. This CDR3 is CASSPRGTSGGWTQYF. CDR3 sequence (DNA): TGTGCCAGCAGCCCCCGGGGGACTAGCGGGGGGTGGACGCAGTATTTT. Drawing the rest from reference TRBV7-2 and TRBJ2-3, the complete variable domain is GAGVSQSPSNKVTEKGKDVELRCDPISGHTALYWYRQSLGQGLEFLIYFQGNSAPDKSGLPSDRFSAERTGGSVSTLTIQRTQQEDSAVYLCASSPRGTSGGWTQYFGPGTRLTVL.

This chain connects TRBV4-2 to TRBJ1-1, with D possibly TRBD1 on 5 matching bases. Germline V CDR1 and CDR2: LGHNA, YNFKEQ. The CDR3 extends over 15 amino acids. Trimming removed 3 bases from V and 5 bases from J, with 16 bases in between. The CDR3 loop is CASSHDSGARTEAFF. In DNA, the CDR3 is TGTGCCAGCAGCCATGACAGCGGGGCTCGGACTGAAGCTTTCTTT.

To note about this clone: This clone may be a read error of a much larger clone one base away. The rearrangement uses TRBV2 and TRBJ2-5; D not resolved. CDR1 and CDR2 from the germline V gene are SNHLY and FYNNEI. The CDR3 consists of 11 residues. Trimming removed 6 bases from V and 2 bases from J, with 4 bases in between. This CDR3 reads CASSPQETQYF. DNA for the CDR3: TGTGCCAGCAGCCCTCAAGAGACCCAGTACTTC.

This clone has just one count. The chain combines TRBV30 with TRBJ1-5, with TRBD1 matching 10 bases. The CDR3 is 14 residues long. The J segment lost 4 bases and the V segment lost 1 base, leaving 1 base of the junction unmatched. Germline V gene data show CDR1 as GTSNPN and CDR2 as SVGIG (reference sequence). The CDR3 spells CAWSGDRGNQPQHF. DNA of the CDR3: TGTGCCTGGAGTGGGGACAGGGGAAATCAGCCCCAGCATTTT.

The V gene is TRBV11-2, the J gene TRBJ2-7, with 7 bases lining up with TRBD1. V lost 5 bases and J lost 6; bases outside the gene matches: 13. The length of the CDR3 is 15 residues. Germline lookup yields CDR1 SGHAT and CDR2 FQNNGV. The CDR3 sequence: CASSPSTGTRGEQYF. CDR3 sequence (DNA): TGTGCCAGCAGCCCTTCGACAGGGACGCGAGGCGAGCAGTACTTC.

The chain has TRBV27 and TRBJ2-2; 10 bases are a match to TRBD2. CDR1 MNHEY and CDR2 SMNVEV come from the germline V gene (reference sequence). V shed 2 bases and J 0 bases; nucleotides not matched to a gene: 12. CDR3 length: 20 residues. As DNA, the CDR3 is TGTGCCAGCAGTTTAGGCGGGACTAGCGCCCGAGGTCCGAACACCGGGGAGCTGTTTTTT. Translating it yields CASSLGGTSARGPNTGELFF.

The chain couples TRBV9 to TRBJ2-5, with a tentative D call TRBD1 (6 bases). CDR3 length: 14 residues. Trimming cost V 4 bases and J 0 bases, with 10 bases left between them. The germline gives CDR1 SGDLS, CDR2 YYNGEE. The CDR3, as DNA: TGTGCCAGCAGCTCCAACAGGGACCAAGAGACCCAGTACTTC. It translates to CASSSNRDQETQYF.

This clone was seen once. The rearrangement uses TRBV10-3 and TRBJ1-2; 7 bases align to TRBD1. CDR3 length equals 14 residues. V gave up 10 bases and J gave up 1 base; unmatched junction bases: 9. Germline values: CDR1 ENHRY, CDR2 SYGVKD. CDR3 DNA sequence: TGTGCCAGTCAGGGGACAGCGCTTAACTATGGCTACACCTTC. Translating it yields CASQGTALNYGYTF.